Each of the 13 T cell receptor beta chains below was sequenced from the same sample in a study of cytomegalovirus exposure and HLA in healthy donors. Primers included in the PCR were 60 Vbeta and 13 Jbeta primers. The protocol was immunoSEQ multiplex PCR, while the TCRdb copy is restricted to in-frame clones and leaves out a portion. The table shows hundreds of thousands of clones, with roughly 82% occurring only once. The sample taken for sequencing was PBMCs. The receptors originated from a man between 35 and 55 years old in good health and CMV-seropositive.

The CDR3, as DNA: TGTGCCAGCAGACCTCGGGGTGGCGCAGATACGCAGTATTTT. It encodes CASRPRGGADTQYF. The chain couples TRBV7-8 to TRBJ2-3; perhaps TRBD2 as D (5 bases). Germline CDR1 and CDR2: SGHVS and FQNEAQ. This CDR3 spans 14 amino acids. Trimming left V 6 bases short and J 4 bases short, with 14 bases between. The variable domain in full, with the rest retrieved from reference TRBV7-8 and TRBJ2-3, is GAGVSQSPRYKVAKRGQDVALRCDPISGHVSLFWYQQALGQGPEFLTYFQNEAQLDKSGLPSDRFFAERPEGSVSTLKIQRTQQEDSAVYLCASRPRGGADTQYFGPGTRLTVL.

The chain couples TRBV5-1 to TRBJ1-5; TRBD1 is a possible D gene (6 bases). Germline V gives CDR1 SGHRS, CDR2 YFSETQ. The CDR3 is 14 residues long. Trimming took off 4 bases at V and 0 bases at J, with 8 bases between the two ends. Here the CDR3 reads CASSPGDSNQPQHF. The DNA for the CDR3 is TGCGCCAGCAGCCCAGGGGATAGCAATCAGCCCCAGCATTTT.

V usage is TRBV6-6 and J usage is TRBJ1-1; weak D call: TRBD1 (6 bases). Per germline, CDR1 MNHNY and CDR2 SVGAGI (reference sequence). V dropped 2 bases and J dropped 2 bases, with 9 bases sitting between them. The CDR3 runs 14 residues. CDR3 protein: CASSYPDSNTEAFF. The CDR3 DNA is TGTGCCAGCAGTTACCCGGACAGTAACACTGAAGCTTTCTTT.

The chain has TRBV9 and TRBJ2-3; TRBD2 matches at 13 bases. From germline, CDR1 is SGDLS and CDR2 YYNGEE. V was pared by 4 bases and J by 0 bases, with 14 bases of the junction left unmatched. This CDR3 spans 20 amino acids. The CDR3 protein is CASSLKGLAGPATSTDTQYF. As DNA, the CDR3 is TGTGCCAGCAGCCTCAAGGGACTAGCGGGACCAGCTACTAGCACAGATACGCAGTATTTT.

This clone was counted a few times. The chain employs TRBV11-1 and TRBJ2-5; 7 bases agree with TRBD2. The CDR3 loop spans 14 amino acids. V was pared by 5 bases and J by 4 bases, with 7 bases of the junction left unmatched. Per the germline V gene, CDR1 is SGHAT and CDR2 is FQDESV (reference sequence). The CDR3 reads CASSLGGVLETQYF. The CDR3 nucleotides are TGTGCCAGCAGCCTTGGGGGGGTATTAGAGACCCAGTACTTC.

This clone turned up a few times. The chain is built from TRBV28 and TRBJ1-5; TRBD1 agrees at 8 bases. The CDR3 runs to 14 residues. Germline-derived CDR1 and CDR2 are MDHEN and SYDVKM. V was clipped by 6 bases and J by 7 bases; unmatched bases: 8. CDR3 residues: CASRIQGAWQPQHF. The CDR3 DNA follows: TGTGCCAGCAGAATCCAGGGGGCCTGGCAGCCCCAGCATTTT.

The V call is TRBV6-6, the J call TRBJ2-1; TRBD1 aligns across 7 bases. This CDR3 contains 14 residues. J was trimmed by 7 bases and V by 2 bases; bases with no gene match: 5. CDR1 is MNHNY and CDR2 is SVGAGI in the germline V gene (reference sequence). The CDR3 DNA is TGTGCCAGCAGTTACGACAGGGTTGTAAATGAGCAGTTCTTC. It yields the protein CASSYDRVVNEQFF.

The rearrangement joins TRBV27 to TRBJ1-1; possible D gene TRBD1, 6 bases. The CDR3 sequence is 14 residues long. V dropped 4 bases and J dropped 0 bases, with 9 bases sitting between them. Looked up from germline, CDR1 is MNHEY and CDR2 is SMNVEV (reference sequence). As DNA, the CDR3 is TGTGCCAGCAGTTCCCCAGGGGTGAACACTGAAGCTTTCTTT. Translated: CASSSPGVNTEAFF.

The chain carries TRBV19 and TRBJ1-1; 9 nucleotides align to TRBD1. From germline, CDR1 is LNHDA and CDR2 SQIVND (reference sequence). The CDR3 has 15 amino acids. J was trimmed by 3 bases and V by 5 bases; bases with no gene match: 7. The CDR3 region has the DNA TGTGCCAGTAGTTCGCCCGGGACAGGGTACACTGAAGCTTTCTTT. Residues: CASSSPGTGYTEAFF.

This chain joins TRBV6-4 and TRBJ2-3, with 7 nucleotides matching TRBD2. The germline V gene has CDR1 MRHNA and CDR2 SNTAGT. The CDR3 consists of 14 residues. Trimming took 4 bases from V and 6 from J; bases not matched to a gene: 7. The DNA of the CDR3 is TGTGCCAGCAGTGCGGCGGGAGCGGCGGATACGCAGTATTTT. Translating gives CASSAAGAADTQYF.

The rearrangement links TRBV19 to TRBJ2-5, with a weak D call TRBD2 (5 bases). TRBJ2-7 matches the DNA end more closely, so the J call is doubtful. This CDR3 is 13 amino acids long. Looked up from germline, CDR1 is LNHDA and CDR2 is SQIVND (reference sequence). Written as DNA, the CDR3 is TGTGCCAGTAGTCCTGGGAGTTCCTACGAGCAGTACTTC. It yields the protein CASSPGSSYEQYF.

The chain is built from TRBV10-1 and TRBJ2-2; tentative D call: TRBD1 (6 bases). The CDR3 totals 16 residues. V was cut by 5 bases and J by 3 bases, with 16 bases left in between. Germline loops: CDR1 WNHNN, CDR2 SYGVQD (reference sequence). The CDR3 protein is CASSKLQGTHTGELFF. CDR3 nucleotides: TGCGCCAGCAGTAAACTACAGGGAACCCACACCGGGGAGCTGTTTTTT.

V and J are TRBV20-1 and TRBJ1-1; unclear D gene. This CDR3 is 11 amino acids long. The ends were cut back, 6 bases at V and 6 bases at J, with 11 bases in the middle. The germline CDR1 and CDR2 sequences are DFQATT and SNEGSKA (reference sequence). The DNA for the CDR3 is TGCAGTGCCCCTATCACCTCTGAAGCTTTCTTT. It encodes CSAPITSEAFF.